This T cell receptor (beta chain) was observed in a study of blood T cell repertoires in COVID-19. Study-wide background: From the United States, Italy and Spain came samples of acute and convalescent COVID-19. PBMCs, B-cell-depleted T cells, or T cells were the source of the cDNA or gDNA that made up the material.

Trimming cost V 5 bases and J 2 bases, with 12 bases left between them. CDR3 size: 15 residues. Germline V CDR1 and CDR2: SGHAT, FQNNGV. Assay used: immunoSEQ multiplex PCR; TCRdb lists only in-frame clones, some missing. The data show a few hundred thousand clones, with about 70% seen just once and about 3% held by the top ten. This clonotype originated in a woman older than 75 with acute or convalescent COVID-19. Sequencing input: peripheral blood. The V gene is TRBV11-2, the J gene TRBJ2-2; tentatively, D is TRBD1 (6 bases). The DNA of the CDR3 is TGTGCCAGCAGCCCGGACAGACGTAACACCGGGGAGCTGTTTTTT. This translates into CASSPDRRNTGELFF.